Shown below are 25 T cell receptor beta chains from a single sample sequenced in a study of technical replicates of blood from several donors. Method: immunoSEQ multiplex PCR; TCRdb's copy keeps in-frame clones and lacks some. Here the sample spans roughly 62,000 clones, about 95% being singletons. Sequenced input: PBMCs. These receptor sequences come from a human donor in good health. Some clones in this sample may be carry-over from other donors' samples.

The CDR3 DNA is TGCGCCAGCAGTCAATGGAAGGACAGAGATGGTCAGCCCCAGCATTTT. Protein product: CASSQWKDRDGQPQHF. V usage is TRBV23-1 and J usage is TRBJ1-5; tentative D call: TRBD1 (6 bases). TRBV23-1 qualifies as an ORF whose function is uncertain. The CDR3 totals 16 residues. Trimming shortened V by 1 base and J by 6 bases, and 16 bases separated the two germline ends.

This clone was seen a single time. This chain uses TRBV25-1 with TRBJ2-1; D gene uncertain. The V and J ends lost 4 bases and 9 bases respectively, with 10 bases between them. Germline V lookup: CDR1 MGHDK, CDR2 SYGVNS. The CDR3 totals 12 residues. CDR3 loop: CASSALSSEQFF. The CDR3 DNA follows: TGTGCCAGCAGTGCCCTGAGTAGTGAGCAGTTCTTC.

This chain joins TRBV4-3 and TRBJ1-2; D is perhaps TRBD1 (5 bases). V was shortened by 1 base and J by 2 bases, with 8 bases between the two germline ends. Germline V lookup: CDR1 LGHNA, CDR2 YSLEER. This CDR3 spans 14 amino acids. CDR3 region: CASSQAKGNYGYTF. CDR3 nucleotides: TGCGCCAGCAGCCAAGCGAAGGGGAACTATGGCTACACCTTC.

This CDR3 reads CASSPFLTSGRHNEQFF. The CDR3 region has the DNA TGTGCCAGCAGTCCCTTCCTGACTAGCGGGAGGCACAATGAGCAGTTCTTC. The V gene is TRBV27, the J gene TRBJ2-1; 13 nucleotides align to TRBD2. The CDR3 is made up of 17 amino acids. Germline CDR1 and CDR2: MNHEY and SMNVEV (reference sequence). The J segment lost 5 bases and the V segment lost 5 bases, leaving 9 bases of the junction unmatched.

The rearrangement uses TRBV4-2 and TRBJ1-1, with TRBD1 identical over 9 bases. V shed 5 bases, J shed 3 bases, and the junction held 1 base outside the gene matches. The CDR3 sequence is 13 residues long. The germline V gene encodes CDR1 LGHNA and CDR2 YNFKEQ. Here the CDR3 DNA reads TGTGCCAGCAGCGACAGGGGGGACACTGAAGCTTTCTTT. This translates into CASSDRGDTEAFF.

V gene TRBV7-3 combines with J gene TRBJ2-7; 9 positions agree with TRBD2. From germline, CDR1 is SGHTA and CDR2 FQGTGA. There are 16 residues in the CDR3. With V trimmed by 0 bases and J by 5 bases, 8 bases remained unmatched. Here the CDR3 DNA reads TGTGCCAGCAGCTTAACGGGTAGCGGGAGTTTCCACGAGCAGTACTTC. This gives the protein CASSLTGSGSFHEQYF.

The CDR3 region is CASSFSGAVGYTF. CDR3 nucleotides: TGTGCCAGCAGTTTTTCCGGTGCTGTAGGCTACACCTTC. The chain is built from TRBV25-1 and TRBJ1-2; D is unclear. Germline CDR1 MGHDK, CDR2 SYGVNS. V was trimmed by 5 bases and J by 8 bases, leaving 15 bases between them. The CDR3 contains 13 residues.

The J gene is TRBJ2-1, the V gene TRBV15; no clear D gene. The V end was cut by 1 base, the J end by 5 bases, with 3 bases between. The V gene's germline CDR1 is LNHNV and CDR2 YYDKDF (reference sequence). The CDR3 has 12 residues. The CDR3 region is CATSRANNEQFF. DNA for the CDR3: TGTGCCACCAGCAGAGCCAACAATGAGCAGTTCTTC.

The rearrangement uses TRBV19 and TRBJ2-3; D is undetermined. Trimming left V 0 bases short and J 0 bases short, with 7 bases between. Germline V gene lookup returns CDR1 LNHDA and CDR2 SQIVND (reference sequence). This CDR3 has 15 amino acids. This CDR3 is CASSIDLLSTDTQYF. For the CDR3, the DNA is TGTGCCAGTAGTATAGATCTATTAAGCACAGATACGCAGTATTTT.

The chain couples TRBV7-9 to TRBJ2-7, with 7 bases matching TRBD2. CDR1 is SEHNR, CDR2 FQNEAQ, per germline (reference sequence). V trimming: 5 bases; J trimming: 6 bases; junction bases outside the gene matches: 10. CDR3 length: 14 residues. The CDR3 DNA follows: TGTGCCAGCAGCCCCTCGGGGGGAGTCATCGAGCAGTACTTC. Its translation is CASSPSGGVIEQYF.

V and J are TRBV4-1 and TRBJ1-1; D is possibly TRBD1 (5 bases). Trimming shortened V by 1 base and J by 4 bases, and 19 bases separated the two germline ends. The CDR3 length is 17 residues. Germline values: CDR1 MGHRA, CDR2 YSYEKL. DNA for the CDR3: TGCGCCAGCAGCCAAGGGGAGGTGGTCGGGGGGTCCACTGAAGCTTTCTTT. Encoded protein: CASSQGEVVGGSTEAFF.

Written as DNA, the CDR3 is TGTGCTAGTGGTTTGGACCGGGAGACCCAGTACTTC. It yields the protein CASGLDRETQYF. This chain links TRBV12-5 with TRBJ2-5; D not resolved. This CDR3 is built from 12 residues. Germline CDR1 reads LGHNT; CDR2 reads FRNRAP. Between the trimmed V and J ends, which lost 1 base and 5 bases, there was a span of 5 bases.

V is TRBV7-8 and J is TRBJ1-5; 7 positions match TRBD1. The CDR3 runs to 18 residues. From germline, CDR1 is SGHVS and CDR2 FQNEAQ. V lost 2 bases to trimming and J lost 1 base; unmatched junction nucleotides: 11. CDR3 coding DNA: TGTGCCAGCAGCTTAAAACTACAGGGGCTATGGAGCAATCAGCCCCAGCATTTT. It specifies CASSLKLQGLWSNQPQHF.

V gene TRBV4-3 combines with J gene TRBJ2-6; D may be TRBD1 (6 bases). The CDR3 has 17 amino acids. Trimming took off 4 bases at V and 0 bases at J, with 13 bases between the two ends. In germline, CDR1 is LGHNA, CDR2 YSLEER. CDR3 in DNA: TGCGCCAGCAGCCTGAGGACAGCCTACTCTGGGGCCAACGTCCTGACTTTC. This gives the protein CASSLRTAYSGANVLTF.

This rearrangement joins TRBV7-2 to TRBJ1-5; TRBD1 matches 8 bases. The CDR3 covers 13 residues. V shed 8 bases and J 2 bases; nucleotides not matched to a gene: 2. Germline CDR1 and CDR2: SGHTA and FQGNSA. The CDR3 DNA follows: TGTGCCAGCGGACAGGGAGGCAATCAGCCCCAGCATTTT. Its translation is CASGQGGNQPQHF.

The J gene is TRBJ2-5, the V gene TRBV5-1; 8 nucleotides line up with TRBD1. CDR1 SGHRS and CDR2 YFSETQ come from the germline V gene. The ends lost 3 bases at V and 3 bases at J; junction bases unmatched: 4. The CDR3 is 14 residues long. The CDR3 DNA reads TGCGCCAGCAGCTCGTTGACAGGGGAAGAGACCCAGTACTTC. Its protein is CASSSLTGEETQYF. The full variable domain, completed using reference TRBV5-1 and TRBJ2-5, is KAGVTQTPRYLIKTRGQQVTLSCSPISGHRSVSWYQQTPGQGLQFLFEYFSETQRNKGNFPGRFSGRQFSNSRSEMNVSTLELGDSALYLCASSSLTGEETQYFGPGTRLLVL.

This chain links TRBV4-1 with TRBJ1-1, with TRBD1 matching over 7 bases. Germline CDR1 MGHRA, CDR2 YSYEKL. The V and J ends lost 3 bases and 5 bases, in that order; junction bases with no gene match: 9. This CDR3 is built from 15 residues. The CDR3 reads CASSQPMTGPTEAFF. The CDR3 region has the DNA TGCGCCAGCAGCCAGCCGATGACAGGGCCGACTGAAGCTTTCTTT.

This chain joins TRBV6-6 and TRBJ1-2; TRBD1 aligns across 9 bases. This CDR3 is 13 amino acids long. J was trimmed by 2 bases and V by 6 bases; bases with no gene match: 1. Per germline, CDR1 MNHNY and CDR2 SVGAGI (reference sequence). The CDR3 sequence: CASRGTGNYGYTF. The DNA for the CDR3 is TGTGCCAGCAGGGGGACAGGGAACTATGGCTACACCTTC.

This clone appeared once. Here the CDR3 reads CASSLAGGARSYEQYF. The CDR3 DNA reads TGTGCCAGCAGCTTGGCCGGGGGGGCTCGCTCCTACGAGCAGTACTTC. The chain employs TRBV5-8 and TRBJ2-7; TRBD2 agrees at 8 bases. The CDR3 spans 16 residues. The V and J ends lost 0 bases and 0 bases, in that order; junction bases with no gene match: 5. Per the germline V gene, CDR1 is SGHTS and CDR2 is YDEGEE.

This sequence joins TRBV27 and TRBJ1-4; 9 bases align to TRBD1. Germline loops: CDR1 MNHEY, CDR2 SMNVEV (reference sequence). This CDR3 contains 14 residues. The J segment lost 5 bases and the V segment lost 6 bases, leaving 4 bases of the junction unmatched. As DNA, the CDR3 is TGTGCCAGCAGAAGGACAGGGGACAATGAAAAACTGTTTTTT. Protein product: CASRRTGDNEKLFF.

This chain uses TRBV19 with TRBJ1-4; 7 nucleotides match TRBD1. The CDR3 consists of 14 residues. With V trimmed by 5 bases and J by 5 bases, 5 bases remained unmatched. Germline CDR1 is LNHDA and CDR2 is SQIVND (reference sequence). CDR3 sequence reads: CASSDRDSNEKLFF. The CDR3 DNA reads as TGTGCCAGTAGTGACCGGGACAGCAATGAAAAACTGTTTTTT.

The chain uses TRBV5-4 and TRBJ2-2; D possibly corresponds to TRBD2 (7 bases). The germline V and J ends were trimmed by 5 bases and 7 bases, with 15 bases remaining between them. This CDR3 has 14 amino acids. The germline V gene encodes CDR1 SGHNT and CDR2 YYREEE (reference sequence). The chain's CDR3 is CASSVRGAGGELFF. The CDR3 DNA follows: TGTGCCAGCAGTGTCCGGGGGGCTGGCGGGGAGCTGTTTTTT.

The chain is built from TRBV27 and TRBJ2-2; 9 bases are a match to TRBD1. Per the germline V gene, CDR1 is MNHEY and CDR2 is SMNVEV (reference sequence). J gave up 4 bases and V 7 bases, and 10 bases lay outside the gene matches. The CDR3 is 16 residues long. CDR3 coding DNA: TGTGCCAGCACCCTGGTCGGACAGGGGAGCACCGGGGAGCTGTTTTTT. Amino acids: CASTLVGQGSTGELFF.

The V and J genes are TRBV4-1 and TRBJ1-2; no firm D call. The germline V gene encodes CDR1 MGHRA and CDR2 YSYEKL. V dropped 0 bases and J dropped 4 bases, with 15 bases sitting between them. CDR3 length: 16 residues. CDR3 coding DNA: TGCGCCAGCAGCCAAGACACGAGGTGGCGGAGCTATGGCTACACCTTC. Encoded protein: CASSQDTRWRSYGYTF.

A single count supports this clone. This sequence joins TRBV10-3 and TRBJ2-7; TRBD2 matches 10 bases. The length of the CDR3 is 17 residues. The J segment lost 4 bases and the V segment lost 2 bases, leaving 11 bases of the junction unmatched. Germline assignment: CDR1 ENHRY and CDR2 SYGVKD. In nucleotides, the CDR3 is TGTGCCATCAGTGAGGGGCTAGCGGGAGCGAGGGGTTACGAGCAGTACTTC. Its translation: CAISEGLAGARGYEQYF.